Each of the 24 T cell receptor beta chains below was sequenced from the same sample in a study of cytomegalovirus exposure and HLA in healthy donors. Both 60 Vbeta primers and 13 Jbeta primers went into the PCR. The assay was immunoSEQ multiplex PCR, and TCRdb's table has in-frame clones only and misses some. Recorded here are approximately 210,000 clones; the top ten clones represent 0.75% to 1%. Material for sequencing was PBMCs. The receptors here all came from a woman aged 25 to 39 in good health and CMV-seropositive.

The chain has TRBV19 and TRBJ1-2; 9 bases match TRBD1. Per the germline V gene, CDR1 is LNHDA and CDR2 is SQIVND (reference sequence). V trimming: 5 bases; J trimming: 7 bases; junction bases outside the gene matches: 8. The CDR3 length is 14 residues. The CDR3 nucleotides are TGTGCCAGTAGTCCGGGGGACAGGGCGGCTGGCTACACCTTC. This gives the protein CASSPGDRAAGYTF. The full variable domain, in which reference TRBV19 and TRBJ1-2 provide the parts outside the CDR3, is DGGITQSPKYLFRKEGQNVTLSCEQNLNHDAMYWYRQDPGQGLRLIYYSQIVNDFQKGDIAEGYSVSREKKESFPLTVTSAQKNPTAFYLCASSPGDRAAGYTFGSGTRLTVV.

This chain connects TRBV11-2 to TRBJ2-1, with TRBD1 matching over 11 bases. In germline, CDR1 is SGHAT, CDR2 FQNNGV. The CDR3 runs to 14 residues. J was trimmed by 10 bases and V by 4 bases; bases with no gene match: 6. The CDR3 loop reads CASSYGTGGREQFF. The CDR3 DNA follows: TGTGCCAGCAGCTACGGGACAGGGGGGAGGGAGCAGTTCTTC.

The rearrangement joins TRBV5-4 to TRBJ1-1, with D perhaps matching TRBD1 (5 bases). CDR3 size: 15 residues. V was pared by 2 bases and J by 0 bases, with 11 bases between. Germline V gene sequence: CDR1 SGHNT, CDR2 YYREEE (reference sequence). In nucleotides, the CDR3 is TGTGCCAGCAGCTTACTGACAGCTTTGAACACTGAAGCTTTCTTT. Its protein product is CASSLLTALNTEAFF.

The J gene is TRBJ2-1, the V gene TRBV5-1; 7 bases agree with TRBD1. Trimming removed 1 base from V and 3 bases from J; junction bases left unmatched: 4. CDR1 SGHRS and CDR2 YFSETQ come from the germline V gene. This CDR3 contains 15 residues. DNA of the CDR3: TGCGCCAGCAGCTTGAGGGACAGAAACTACAATGAGCAGTTCTTC. Amino acid sequence: CASSLRDRNYNEQFF. The whole variable domain, remainder taken from reference TRBV5-1 and TRBJ2-1, is KAGVTQTPRYLIKTRGQQVTLSCSPISGHRSVSWYQQTPGQGLQFLFEYFSETQRNKGNFPGRFSGRQFSNSRSEMNVSTLELGDSALYLCASSLRDRNYNEQFFGPGTRLTVL.

The genes are TRBV30 and TRBJ1-1, with D tentatively TRBD1 (5 bases). The CDR3 sequence is 13 residues long. Germline V gene data show CDR1 as GTSNPN and CDR2 as SVGIG (reference sequence). With 5 bases removed from V and 2 bases from J, the gap between germline ends came to 12 bases. CDR3 sequence reads: CAWEGDFNTEAFF. The CDR3 coding sequence is TGTGCCTGGGAAGGGGACTTCAACACTGAAGCTTTCTTT.

The chain couples TRBV5-1 to TRBJ2-5; weak D call: TRBD1 (5 bases). Germline CDR1 reads SGHRS; CDR2 reads YFSETQ. V was pared by 5 bases and J by 1 base, with 12 bases between. CDR3 size: 14 residues. CDR3 region: CASRTGTIQETQYF. The CDR3 DNA reads as TGCGCCAGCAGAACAGGAACGATCCAAGAGACCCAGTACTTC.

V is TRBV11-2 and J is TRBJ1-2; TRBD1 agrees at 9 bases. V gave up 3 bases and J gave up 7 bases; unmatched junction bases: 12. Germline CDR1 and CDR2: SGHAT and FQNNGV. The length of the CDR3 is 16 residues. CDR3 nucleotide sequence: TGTGCCAGCAGCTTCGCCTTACAGGGGGCGAGTTCTGGCTACACCTTC. Translation gives CASSFALQGASSGYTF.

Concerning this clone itself: At one end the junction does not follow the germline gene, possibly because of a read error. The chain links TRBV5-1 to TRBJ2-1; 7 bases line up with TRBD1. The germline V gene has CDR1 SGHRS and CDR2 YFSETQ. The CDR3 has 14 residues. In DNA, the CDR3 is TGCGCCAGCAGCTTGCTAACGGGACAGCCTGTTGTTGTCTTC. As protein: CASSLLTGQPVVVF.

The genes are TRBV5-1 and TRBJ1-6, with 8 nucleotides matching TRBD1. The junction had 20 bases not matched to a gene; V was cut back by 5 bases and J by 10 bases. CDR1 and CDR2 (germline): SGHRS, YFSETQ. The CDR3 loop spans 18 amino acids. The CDR3 protein is CASSNPIRGLFPRSPLHF. CDR3 DNA: TGCGCCAGCAGTAACCCCATCAGGGGGCTGTTCCCACGGTCACCCCTCCACTTT.

The gene calls are TRBV18 and TRBJ2-7; 8 nucleotides agree with TRBD1. This CDR3 has 17 residues. With 3 bases clipped from V and 3 bases from J, the junction kept 13 bases outside the gene matches. Germline CDR1 KGHSH, CDR2 LQKENI. The CDR3 sequence is CASSPQTGANQYYEQYF. In DNA, the CDR3 is TGTGCCAGCTCACCCCAGACAGGGGCGAATCAATACTACGAGCAGTACTTC.

The chain joins TRBV5-3 to TRBJ1-1; D unclear. TRBV5-3 is annotated as an ORF whose role is uncertain. V was shortened by 6 bases and J by 3 bases, with 15 bases between the two germline ends. The CDR3 is 14 amino acids. CDR3 amino acids: CARKLASPHTEAFF. The CDR3, as DNA: TGTGCCAGAAAATTGGCTTCTCCGCACACTGAAGCTTTCTTT.

V is TRBV28 and J is TRBJ1-2; 12 bases align to TRBD1. The germline CDR1 and CDR2 sequences are MDHEN and SYDVKM. The CDR3 sequence is 15 residues long. V shed 7 bases and J 5 bases; nucleotides not matched to a gene: 8. In DNA, the CDR3 is TGTGCCAGCAACACGGGACAGGGGGCGGGTTATGGCTACACCTTC. Translated: CASNTGQGAGYGYTF.

The chain couples TRBV28 to TRBJ2-1, with D perhaps TRBD1 (6 bases). Germline values: CDR1 MDHEN, CDR2 SYDVKM. V was clipped by 6 bases and J by 6 bases, with 21 bases between them. The CDR3 is 16 residues long. CDR3 sequence: CASSTRTALGGNEQFF. In nucleotides, the CDR3 is TGTGCCAGCAGCACGAGGACGGCCTTAGGGGGCAATGAGCAGTTCTTC.

This chain connects TRBV5-4 to TRBJ2-1, with 8 bases identical to TRBD1. Trimming at V came to 4 bases and at J to 7 bases, leaving 13 bases not matched to a gene. CDR1 is SGHNT and CDR2 is YYREEE in the germline V gene (reference sequence). The CDR3 sequence is 16 residues long. This CDR3 reads CASSVSGGEYGNEQFF. The CDR3 DNA sequence: TGTGCCAGCAGCGTTTCAGGGGGCGAGTATGGGAATGAGCAGTTCTTC.

CDR3 amino acids: CASSLGAPTDTQYF. The CDR3 DNA reads as TGTGCCAGCAGCTTAGGGGCTCCCACAGATACGCAGTATTTT. The genes are TRBV11-3 and TRBJ2-3; D is unclear. The CDR3 is 14 residues long. Germline V gene sequence: CDR1 SGHNT, CDR2 YENEEA. V was cut by 1 base and J by 2 bases, with 7 bases left in between.

The chain employs TRBV4-3 and TRBJ2-1; D remains ambiguous. The CDR3 length is 15 residues. Germline-derived CDR1 and CDR2 are LGHNA and YSLEER. Trimming stripped 4 bases from V and 1 base from J, with 11 bases between. The CDR3 DNA follows: TGCGCCAGCAGCCTCCTGACACATTCCTACAATGAGCAGTTCTTC. It specifies CASSLLTHSYNEQFF.

This chain joins TRBV10-3 and TRBJ2-7; D perhaps matches TRBD1 (5 bases). CDR1 and CDR2 from the germline V gene are ENHRY and SYGVKD. The ends were cut back, 3 bases at V and 1 base at J, with 10 bases in the middle. This CDR3 spans 14 amino acids. CDR3 nucleotide sequence: TGTGCCATCAGTGATCTTAGGGGTTCCTACGAGCAGTACTTC. This sequence encodes CAISDLRGSYEQYF.

The chain carries TRBV7-9 and TRBJ1-2, with 7 bases that match TRBD1. The CDR3 has 13 amino acids. Germline V gene sequence: CDR1 SEHNR, CDR2 FQNEAQ (reference sequence). Trimming took 4 bases from V and 8 from J; bases not matched to a gene: 7. This CDR3 reads CASSSGTETGYTF. The CDR3 nucleotides read TGTGCCAGCAGCTCGGGGACAGAAACCGGCTACACCTTC.

The chain combines TRBV15 with TRBJ2-3; 11 bases agree with TRBD2. There are 19 residues in the CDR3. Looked up from germline, CDR1 is LNHNV and CDR2 is YYDKDF (reference sequence). V gave up 3 bases and J gave up 1 base; unmatched junction bases: 12. CDR3 amino acids: CATSREGPMGLAGTDTQYF. CDR3 DNA: TGTGCCACCAGCAGGGAGGGCCCTATGGGACTAGCGGGCACAGATACGCAGTATTTT. Supplemented by reference TRBV15 and TRBJ2-3, the full variable domain reads DAMVIQNPRYQVTQFGKPVTLSCSQTLNHNVMYWYQQKSSQAPKLLFHYYDKDFNNEADTPDNFQSRRPNTSFCFLDIRSPGLGDTAMYLCATSREGPMGLAGTDTQYFGPGTRLTVL.

This rearrangement joins TRBV6-6 to TRBJ1-5, with TRBD1 matching 7 bases. The CDR3 is 14 amino acids. Germline V gene data show CDR1 as MNHNY and CDR2 as SVGAGI (reference sequence). V was clipped by 2 bases and J by 3 bases; unmatched bases: 1. This CDR3 reads CASSYDRVNQPQHF. CDR3 nucleotides: TGTGCCAGCAGTTACGACAGGGTCAATCAGCCCCAGCATTTT.

The V call is TRBV6-5, the J call TRBJ2-7; D is perhaps TRBD2 (7 bases). The CDR3 length is 14 residues. The germline V gene encodes CDR1 MNHEY and CDR2 SVGAGI. Trimming took 8 bases from V and 2 from J, leaving 16 bases between them. The CDR3 DNA reads as TGTGCCAGCGAAGGACTAGGGGGGGCCTACGAGCAGTACTTC. It codes for CASEGLGGAYEQYF.

In DNA form, the CDR3 reads TGTGCCAGCAGTTACTCGGTAACAGGGAAGGAGACCCAGTACTTC. It encodes CASSYSVTGKETQYF. The rearrangement uses TRBV6-5 and TRBJ2-5; weak D call: TRBD1 (6 bases). The V end was cut by 0 bases, the J end by 5 bases, with 13 bases between. CDR1 and CDR2 (germline): MNHEY, SVGAGI. This CDR3 contains 15 residues.

The chain employs TRBV27 and TRBJ2-2; 8 nucleotides align to TRBD1. Looked up from germline, CDR1 is MNHEY and CDR2 is SMNVEV (reference sequence). The CDR3 runs to 13 residues. The ends lost 6 bases at V and 4 bases at J; junction bases unmatched: 1. The CDR3: CASRTGGTGELFF. In DNA, the CDR3 is TGTGCCAGCAGAACAGGGGGCACCGGGGAGCTGTTTTTT.

The V gene is TRBV5-5, the J gene TRBJ1-1; TRBD1 might be the D (6 bases). V shed 1 base and J shed 4 bases, with 11 bases lying between them. The CDR3 runs 14 residues. The V gene's germline CDR1 is SGHKS and CDR2 YYEKEE (reference sequence). The CDR3 nucleotides read TGTGCCAGCAGCTTGACAGGGTCCGCCACTGAAGCTTTCTTT. Amino acid sequence: CASSLTGSATEAFF.